This TCR beta chain was documented in a study of T-cell reconstitution after alpha-beta-depleted transplantation in children. As it was prepared, the TCRbeta library received unique molecular identifiers. TCRdb redid the calling of the PCR reads with MiXCR, one entry per CDR3 protein. The sample has hundreds of thousands of distinct CDR3 sequences, roughly 25% seen once. Study-wide results and limits: Surviving recipient T cells and thymic progenitors underlay high day-60 TCRbeta diversity in some patients. Two months or so post-transplant, alpha-beta T cells reportedly derived from several hundred expanded graft clones. Newly produced T cells mostly accounted for T-cell counts and diversity one year post-transplant.

This clonotype was counted only a few times. What it binds is not known. CDR3 length: 13 residues. CDR1 is SGHTA and CDR2 is FQGNSA in the germline V gene. Trimming stripped 5 bases from V and 2 bases from J, with 9 bases between. The sequencing here drew on PBMCs, mostly from graft donor cells, taken 360 days after TCRalphabeta/CD19-depleted stem cell transplant. This TCR came from a female patient aged 2 to 10 who had a stem cell transplant for congenital amegakaryocytic thrombocytopenia, so the T cells may come from the graft donor. V gene TRBV7-2 combines with J gene TRBJ1-2; a possible D gene is TRBD1 (6 bases). This chain's CDR3 is CASSPDRNYGYTF. CDR3 DNA: TGTGCCAGCAGCCCCGACAGGAACTATGGCTACACCTTC.